The entry that follows covers one T cell receptor (beta chain) sequence. Other DNA variants within this sample encode the same CDR3. This specimen belongs to a study of Ad26.COV2.S vaccination and SARS-CoV-2 variants. The germline gives CDR1 GTSNPN, CDR2 SVGIG (reference sequence). This CDR3 contains 13 residues. Trimming removed 0 bases at V and 5 bases at J, with 10 bases between. Sequencing was performed with immunoSEQ multiplex PCR; in TCRdb, only in-frame clones are kept and a portion is missing. This table holds approximately 500,000 clones, around 90% found once. Noted treatment: some 20 received Ad26.COV2.S at low or high dose, single or two shots; about 5 received placebo; per-sample allocation not given. The study sampled participants on day 63 after the first vaccine or placebo injection.

The input for sequencing was peripheral blood, taken in a trial of Ad26.COV2.S vaccine versus placebo. J is TRBJ1-1 and V is TRBV30; tentative D call: TRBD1 (5 bases). The receptor comes from a person aged 18-60 years who received the Ad26.COV2.S COVID-19 vaccine or a placebo. The CDR3 loop reads CAWSVRGGTEAFF. The CDR3 DNA is TGTGCCTGGAGTGTACGGGGGGGGACTGAAGCTTTCTTT.